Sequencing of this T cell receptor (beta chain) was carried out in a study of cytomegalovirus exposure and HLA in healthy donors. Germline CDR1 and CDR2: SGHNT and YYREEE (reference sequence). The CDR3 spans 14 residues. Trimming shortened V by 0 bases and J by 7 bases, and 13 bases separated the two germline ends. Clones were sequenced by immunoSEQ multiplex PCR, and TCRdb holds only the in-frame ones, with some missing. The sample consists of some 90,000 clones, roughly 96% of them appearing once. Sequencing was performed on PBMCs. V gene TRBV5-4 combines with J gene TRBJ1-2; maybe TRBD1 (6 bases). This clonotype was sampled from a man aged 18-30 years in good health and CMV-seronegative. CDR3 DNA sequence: TGTGCCAGCAGCTTGGAGACAGGCGAACGTGGCTACACCTTC. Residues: CASSLETGERGYTF.